The TCR beta chain under discussion was sequenced for a study of patients and donors after allogeneic stem cell transplantation (dated by TCRdb to the early 2020s). Library construction relied on RT-PCR. The instrument was a NextSeq 550. The public sequencing data were trimmed at Q25 with fastp and processed into clonotypes with MiXCR by TCRdb, which kept only in-frame beta chains. CDR3 protein sequences are deduplicated, and each keeps its most common genes and DNA. Within this sample are over 30,000 distinct CDR3 sequences, with 30% to 40% of them counted one time only. About 80% of the sample is held by the ten biggest clonotypes. V and J lose 4 bases and 2 bases, and a span of 10 bases separates them. Sequences MGHRA (CDR1) and YSYEKL (CDR2) are obtained from the germline V gene. From its cysteine to its phenylalanine, the CDR3 spans 14 amino acids. Only CDR3 DNA remains: 42 bases, in frame from the first base.

With respect to this clonotype: The antigen this receptor binds is unknown. No base qualities exist here, and no much larger clone lies one base off it.

The chain is made from TRBV4-1 and TRBJ2-3; TRBD2 might be the D gene, on 6 matching bases. The material sequenced was blood, either unsorted or a sorted T cell fraction (not recorded which). This receptor was identified in a human donor who was either an allogeneic HSCT recipient or a stem cell or donor lymphocyte infusion donor (not recorded which). It is not recorded whose cells these are; they may come from a transplant donor. At the DNA level, the sequence is TGCGCCAGCAGCCCCGGGACTTACACAGATACGCAGTATTTT. Translation gives CASSPGTYTDTQYF.